These T cell receptor beta chains were read from a single sample in a study of blood T cell repertoires in COVID-19. The table came from immunoSEQ multiplex PCR; TCRdb's copy has only in-frame clones and leaves some out. The table lists approximately 160,000 clones, around 84% of them singletons. The sample was PBMCs or T cells enriched from blood (not recorded which). The receptors come from a man aged 50-60 years who had recovered from COVID-19. Each CDR3 is given with its conserved first and last residue. The order of the fields is CDR3 DNA, CDR3 protein, V gene, J gene, D gene, CDR3 length, clone size. D genes are given only for firm matches. Only part of the rows carry a size: once, few, many, or a class if the clone is expanded.

CDR3nt: TGTGCCAGCTCAAATACCGGGACTAGCGTCCAAGAGACCCAGTACTTC
CDR3aa: CASSNTGTSVQETQYF
v_gene: TRBV18
j_gene: TRBJ2-5
d_gene: TRBD2
len: 16
abundance: once

CDR3nt: TGTGCCAGCAGGGCCGGGACATCGAATCAGCCCCAGCATTTT
CDR3aa: CASRAGTSNQPQHF
v_gene: TRBV6-5
j_gene: TRBJ1-5
d_gene: -
len: 14
abundance: few

CDR3nt: TGTGCCAGTAGTAGAGGGGACAGGGGGCGGAATTCACCCCTCCACTTT
CDR3aa: CASSRGDRGRNSPLHF
v_gene: TRBV19
j_gene: TRBJ1-6
d_gene: TRBD1
len: 16
abundance: -

CDR3nt: TGTGCCACCACGCGGAACGGGGGTGGTAATCAGCCCCAGCATTTT
CDR3aa: CATTRNGGGNQPQHF
v_gene: TRBV19
j_gene: TRBJ1-5
d_gene: -
len: 15
abundance: -

CDR3nt: TGCGCCAGCAGTCCGACGGTCGGGGGCAATCAGCCCCAGCATTTT
CDR3aa: CASSPTVGGNQPQHF
v_gene: TRBV23-1
j_gene: TRBJ1-5
d_gene: -
len: 15
abundance: -

CDR3nt: TGTGCCAGCTCACCAACGCAAGGACAGACCTACGAGCAGTACTTC
CDR3aa: CASSPTQGQTYEQYF
v_gene: TRBV18
j_gene: TRBJ2-7
d_gene: -
len: 15
abundance: -

CDR3nt: TGTGCCAGTAGTCTGGGGACTAGCGGACGGGAGACCCAGTACTTC
CDR3aa: CASSLGTSGRETQYF
v_gene: TRBV19
j_gene: TRBJ2-5
d_gene: TRBD2
len: 15
abundance: -

CDR3nt: TGTGCCAGCAGAGGGACAGGAAAAAATCAGCCCCAGCATTTT
CDR3aa: CASRGTGKNQPQHF
v_gene: TRBV27
j_gene: TRBJ1-5
d_gene: TRBD1
len: 14
abundance: once

CDR3nt: TGTGCCAGTAGTATAGGGGCGGGACAGGGCTACGAGCAGTACTTC
CDR3aa: CASSIGAGQGYEQYF
v_gene: TRBV19
j_gene: TRBJ2-7
d_gene: TRBD1
len: 15
abundance: -

CDR3nt: TGTGCCATCAGTCCGACAGCTAATTCACCCCTCCACTTT
CDR3aa: CAISPTANSPLHF
v_gene: TRBV10-3
j_gene: TRBJ1-6
d_gene: -
len: 13
abundance: -

CDR3nt: TGCGCCAGCAGCCGAGGGACAGCACAAGGGTTAAGCTCCTATAATTCACCCCTCCACTTT
CDR3aa: CASSRGTAQGLSSYNSPLHF
v_gene: TRBV5-1
j_gene: TRBJ1-6
d_gene: TRBD1
len: 20
abundance: -

CDR3nt: TGTGCCAGCAGTGAAGCTCGGACAGGGGGACGGCTAAGAAACACTGAAGCTTTCTTT
CDR3aa: CASSEARTGGRLRNTEAFF
v_gene: TRBV6-1
j_gene: TRBJ1-1
d_gene: TRBD1
len: 19
abundance: -

CDR3nt: TGCGCCAGCAGCTACATCGGAGGGGAGGGCTACACCTTC
CDR3aa: CASSYIGGEGYTF
v_gene: TRBV4-1
j_gene: TRBJ1-2
d_gene: -
len: 13
abundance: -

CDR3nt: TGCGCCAGCAGCCAAGATCCTAGCGGGGGAAAAGAGACCCAGTACTTC
CDR3aa: CASSQDPSGGKETQYF
v_gene: TRBV4-1
j_gene: TRBJ2-5
d_gene: TRBD2
len: 16
abundance: -

CDR3nt: TGTGCCAGCGGGATCAGGCAGGGGGGAACCTACGAGCAGTACTTC
CDR3aa: CASGIRQGGTYEQYF
v_gene: TRBV28
j_gene: TRBJ2-7
d_gene: -
len: 15
abundance: -

CDR3nt: TGTGCCAGCAGCTTAACCGGGGGTAGGAATGAGCAGTTCTTC
CDR3aa: CASSLTGGRNEQFF
v_gene: TRBV7-3
j_gene: TRBJ2-1
d_gene: -
len: 14
abundance: -